Listed below are T cell receptor beta chains from one sample, sequenced in a study of T-cell reconstitution after alpha-beta-depleted transplantation in children. TCRdb processed the PCR reads anew with MiXCR; each CDR3 protein has one entry. Among about 610,000 distinct CDR3 sequences, over 9.5% were seen once, and the ten largest hold about 4%. Material: PBMCs from the stem cell graft donor, obtained from the stem cell graft. These receptors all come from a human donor who donated a stem cell graft to a child with acute myeloid leukemia. Both conserved end residues are part of each CDR3. D genes are given only for firm matches. Size is stated for part of the rows, as once, few or many counts, or as a class when the clone is expanded.

J | D | size | V | length | DNA | CDR3
TRBJ2-2 | . | . | TRBV4-2 | 15 | TGTGCCAGGGGCCCCGGGACCCTACGGACCGGGGAGCTGTTTTTT | CARGPGTLRTGELFF
TRBJ2-3 | TRBD1 | . | TRBV28 | 12 | TGTGCCGGGGGACAGATCACAGATACGCAGTATTTT | CAGGQITDTQYF
TRBJ1-1 | . | many | TRBV19 | 15 | TGTGCCAGTACCTTTAAATGGGGAATGAACACTGAAGCTTTCTTT | CASTFKWGMNTEAFF
TRBJ2-7 | . | . | TRBV7-9 | 14 | TGTGCCAGCAGCATATCCGGGAATTTGCACGAGCAGTACTTC | CASSISGNLHEQYF
TRBJ2-5 | TRBD2 | many | TRBV29-1 | 16 | TGCAGCGTTGGAGGAGTCTGGACTAGCGGGAGAGAGACCCAGTACTTC | CSVGGVWTSGRETQYF
TRBJ2-1 | . | . | TRBV4-3 | 18 | TGCGCCAGCAGCCAGAGGTGGGCTAGCGAGAGCTCCTACAATGAGCAGTTCTTC | CASSQRWASESSYNEQFF
TRBJ2-5 | TRBD1 | many | TRBV28 | 12 | TGTGCCAGCAGTTTGGGACAGTGGTCCCAGTACTTC | CASSLGQWSQYF
TRBJ2-1 | TRBD2 | few | TRBV7-3 | 15 | TGTGCCAGCAGCCCCCGGGGGGGGGCCTACAATGAGCAGTTCTTC | CASSPRGGAYNEQFF
TRBJ1-1 | . | few | TRBV11-2 | 15 | TGTGCCAGCAGCTTAGATTGGGGGGGATACACTGAAGCTTTCTTT | CASSLDWGGYTEAFF
TRBJ2-3 | TRBD2 | . | TRBV24-1 | 13 | TGTGCCTCAGGGCGGGAGAAACCAGATACGCAGTATTTT | CASGREKPDTQYF
TRBJ2-7 | TRBD1 | . | TRBV27 | 19 | TGTGCCAGCAGTATGACGATCCGGGACAGGGGGCAGGGCTCCTACGAGCAGTACTTC | CASSMTIRDRGQGSYEQYF
TRBJ2-3 | . | few | TRBV5-1 | 15 | TGCGCCAGCAGCTTCCAGGGACTTGAGCCGGATACGCAGTATTTT | CASSFQGLEPDTQYF
TRBJ2-7 | . | . | TRBV5-6 | 13 | TGTGCCAGCAGCTTGGACACGATCTACGAGCAGTACTTC | CASSLDTIYEQYF
TRBJ1-6 | . | . | TRBV5-1 | 13 | TGCGCCAGCAGCCCCGTGCCCGGCAATAGGGTCCACTTT | CASSPVPGNRVHF
TRBJ2-2 | . | few | TRBV2 | 12 | TGTGCCAGCAGGGAAGCGACCGGGGAGCTGTTTTTT | CASREATGELFF
TRBJ2-7 | . | many | TRBV20-1 | 14 | TGCAGTGCACCCCTGGTCGTGGGTACCTACGAGCAGTACTTC | CSAPLVVGTYEQYF
TRBJ2-2 | . | many | TRBV3-1 | 13 | TGTGCCAGCAGCCCCCCTCCTAACGGGGAGCTGTTTTTT | CASSPPPNGELFF
TRBJ2-7 | TRBD2 | few | TRBV29-1 | 17 | TGCAGCGTTGAAGATGATGATAGCGGGAGGGCCAGCTACGAGCAGTACTTC | CSVEDDDSGRASYEQYF
TRBJ2-5 | . | few | TRBV14 | 14 | TGTGCCAGCAGCCAATCGGGCCGTTTGGAGACCCAGTACTTC | CASSQSGRLETQYF
TRBJ2-5 | TRBD2 | . | TRBV20-1 | 15 | TGCAGTGCTAGGGGACTAGCGGGAGCTTTTGGGACCCAGTACTTC | CSARGLAGAFGTQYF
TRBJ2-3 | TRBD1 | . | TRBV5-1 | 14 | TGCGCCAGCAGCTTTCCGACAGGGACAGATACGCAGTATTTT | CASSFPTGTDTQYF
TRBJ1-1 | . | few | TRBV20-1 | 12 | TGCAGTGCTAGGGACCGGGCCGCTGAAGCTTTCTTT | CSARDRAAEAFF
TRBJ2-7 | TRBD1 | . | TRBV10-3 | 15 | TGTGCCATCAGTGAGTGGACAGGGCTAACCTACGAGCAGTACTTC | CAISEWTGLTYEQYF
TRBJ2-7 | . | few | TRBV10-3 | 14 | TGTGCCATCAGTGAGTCTACAGGGTCCTACGAGCAGTACTTC | CAISESTGSYEQYF
TRBJ1-4 | . | few | TRBV29-1 | 13 | TGCAGCGTTGAGGCAGGAGGGAGTGAAAAACTGTTTTTT | CSVEAGGSEKLFF
TRBJ2-7 | . | many | TRBV5-1 | 13 | TGCGCCAGCAGCTTGGGGACCCTTTACGAGCAGTACTTC | CASSLGTLYEQYF
TRBJ2-3 | . | . | TRBV20-1 | 14 | TGCAGTGCTAGAGACGGGAGACGAAAAGATACGCAGTATTTT | CSARDGRRKDTQYF
TRBJ2-1 | TRBD2 | few | TRBV7-8 | 17 | TGTGCCAGCAGCTTAGAAGCGGCTAGCGGGGTTCTCAATGAGCAGTTCTTC | CASSLEAASGVLNEQFF
TRBJ2-3 | TRBD1 | . | TRBV29-1 | 14 | TGCAGCGTTTTGTTTACAGGGGTCACAGATACGCAGTATTTT | CSVLFTGVTDTQYF
TRBJ2-1 | . | many | TRBV29-1 | 15 | TGCAGCGTTGAAGTCACGGGCGGAGACTACAATGAGCAGTTCTTC | CSVEVTGGDYNEQFF
TRBJ2-1 | . | many | TRBV6-2/TRBV6-3 | 13 | TGTGCCAGCAGTTATGGCTGGGACAATGAGCAGTTCTTC | CASSYGWDNEQFF
TRBJ2-5 | TRBD1 | few | TRBV20-1 | 13 | TGCAGTGCTATAAGACAGGGTTGGGAGACCCAGTACTTC | CSAIRQGWETQYF
TRBJ2-3 | . | . | TRBV7-9 | 15 | TGTGCCAGCAGCTATCGGACAGTCGTCTCAGATACGCAGTATTTT | CASSYRTVVSDTQYF
TRBJ1-3 | . | few | TRBV5-6 | 13 | TGTGCCAGCAAAGTCCTCTCTGGAAACACCATATATTTT | CASKVLSGNTIYF
TRBJ2-5 | TRBD2 | few | TRBV14 | 16 | TGTGCCAGCAGCCAAGGACTAGCGGCCTCCATCGGGACCCAGTACTTC | CASSQGLAASIGTQYF
TRBJ2-7 | . | many | TRBV20-1 | 15 | TGCAGTGCTATAAAGTCCGGCAGGGGGCGGGGGGAGCAGTACTTC | CSAIKSGRGRGEQYF
TRBJ2-4 | TRBD2 | many | TRBV9 | 16 | TGTGCCAGCAGCGTAGAGGCAGCGGGGGTCAAAAACATTCAGTACTTC | CASSVEAAGVKNIQYF
TRBJ2-7 | . | few | TRBV2 | 15 | TGTGCCAGCAGTGAGAAGCGGGCTAGCTCCTACGAGCAGTACTTC | CASSEKRASSYEQYF
TRBJ2-4 | TRBD2 | few | TRBV10-2 | 18 | TGCGCCAGCAGTGAGTCAGGGACTAACGCCGAGGACAAAAACATTCAGTACTTC | CASSESGTNAEDKNIQYF
TRBJ2-7 | TRBD2 | many | TRBV25-1 | 15 | TGTGCCAGCAGTGATGGGATCGGGACTACCTACGAGCAGTACTTC | CASSDGIGTTYEQYF
TRBJ1-1 | TRBD1 | few | TRBV5-6 | 14 | TGTGCCAGCAGCCCACTGACAGGGGTAGGAGAAGCTTTCTTT | CASSPLTGVGEAFF
TRBJ2-1 | TRBD2 | few | TRBV7-3 | 17 | TGTGCCAGCAGCTTGAGACCGACTAGCGGGAGGGCTCATGAGCAGTTCTTC | CASSLRPTSGRAHEQFF
TRBJ2-1 | . | few | TRBV25-1 | 17 | TGTGCCAGCAGTGAATTGAGAGGGCGTAAAGAATACAATGAGCAGTTCTTC | CASSELRGRKEYNEQFF
TRBJ2-7 | TRBD1 | few | TRBV28 | 15 | TGTGCCACCAAGACCGGGACAGGGGTCGCGTACGAGCAGTACTTC | CATKTGTGVAYEQYF
TRBJ1-1 | . | many | TRBV18 | 14 | TGTGCCAGCTCACTCCTCGCGTCCAGACAGGAAGCTTTCTTT | CASSLLASRQEAFF
TRBJ2-7 | . | few | TRBV4-3 | 16 | TGCGCCAGCAGCTTGACTAGATCACAGGGCGCCTACGAGCAGTACTTC | CASSLTRSQGAYEQYF
TRBJ2-3 | . | few | TRBV20-1 | 14 | TGCAGTGCTAGAGTCTACCAATGGACAGATACGCAGTATTTT | CSARVYQWTDTQYF
TRBJ2-1 | TRBD2 | . | TRBV20-1 | 14 | TGCAGTTATAATAGAGGGAGGGCAGGCAATGAGCAGTTCTTC | CSYNRGRAGNEQFF
TRBJ2-5 | TRBD2 | many | TRBV29-1 | 14 | TGCAGCGTTGGTCAGCTAGCGGGAGTTGGGACCCAGTACTTC | CSVGQLAGVGTQYF
TRBJ2-7 | . | . | TRBV4-3 | 17 | TGCGCCAGCAGCCAAGAAAAGGAGCAGGGGATGCGGTACGAGCAGTACTTC | CASSQEKEQGMRYEQYF
TRBJ2-2 | . | . | TRBV7-2 | 16 | TGTGCCAGCAGCTTGGATCGGGGGGCCCCCACCGGGGAGCTGTTTTTT | CASSLDRGAPTGELFF
TRBJ1-2 | . | few | TRBV7-9 | 14 | TGTGCCAGCAGCTTAGCGGCCGGGGGGACTGGCTACACCTTC | CASSLAAGGTGYTF
TRBJ1-2 | . | many | TRBV11-2 | 18 | TGTGCCAGCAGCTTAATTATAAGCGGGCCCTCTCAATTCTATGGCTACACCTTC | CASSLIISGPSQFYGYTF